This T cell receptor beta chain was sequenced during a study of T cell responses to AZD1222 COVID-19 vaccine (dated by TCRdb to about 2021). About the study as a whole: AZD1222 recipients given second doses at about 4 weeks or at about 12 weeks were pooled, since spike-specific TCR depth and breadth were not found to differ between the two schedules. TCR sequencing covered over 230 trial participants: approximately 200 given two doses of AZD1222 and 26 given two doses of MenACWY control vaccine. Trial participants were enrolled by age into 18-55, 56-69 and 70-plus year subgroups, with roughly 150, 30 and 60 TCR-sequenced participants respectively.

Spanning cysteine to phenylalanine, the CDR3 consists of 13 amino acids. Of all the DNA, just the CDR3 is kept, 39 bases in frame from base 1. Based on the germline V gene (reference sequence), the CDR1 and CDR2 sequences are LGHDT and YNNKEL. V and J are truncated by 2 bases and 7 bases respectively, leaving an intervening sequence of 11 bases. Reading the label with the study, this specimen's time point is: baseline before first vaccination. Samples from vaccinated people were obtained from the UK trials COV001 and COV002, which included a single-blind randomized controlled phase 2/3 trial of AZD1222 (ChAdOx1 nCoV-19) in healthy adults. For TCRbeta chain sequencing, PBMC samples were collected from trial participants at day 0 and at day 28 after the second dose. As for this clone: The antigen it binds to is not known. No base quality values were provided; no much bigger clone lies one nucleotide off.

The CDR3 regions of human TCRbeta chains were analyzed by immunosequencing. The source study handled its data this way. TCRs in the repertoires were compared against a reference library of SARS-CoV-2-specific TCRs that had been generated with the MIRA antigen-specificity platform. Breadth meant the fraction of unique TCRs that were SARS-CoV-2-associated, whereas depth meant the fraction of total T cells that were SARS-CoV-2-associated. Using the MIRA data, each spike-specific TCR was mapped to the spike region that the TCR reacts to and placed in a CD4 or CD8 class. Log10-transformed breadth and depth values were compared by one-way ANOVA with Sidak's multiple comparisons tests. TCRdb carries this immuneACCESS record with in-frame sequences only. Its versions omit some clonotypes, under half of them owing to an unresolved V gene in the studies checked, with the rest unexplained. From that table come the V and J calls and clone size; the DNA was used to work out D and trimming. The sample profile shows over 150,000 clones; roughly 90% of them were found once. About 20% of the sample goes to the ten largest clones.

Overall results and qualifications from the work: Participants were mostly white British and included more females than males, and it was suggested by the authors that clonal diversity may have been underestimated. Because no day 14 peak-response samples were available, repertoires were characterized only after the peak T cell response. Conclusions about previously exposed vaccinees were limited because only six AZD1222 recipients were SARS-CoV-2 seropositive at baseline. Epitopes outside the regions mutated in the B.1.351 and B.1.1.7 variants were reportedly recognized by nearly half of the unique spike-specific TCRs. In the small 56-69-year group, the increase in depth fell short of significance, most likely because of low power. Vaccine-associated CD4 TCRs spanned the whole spike protein, with dominant responses in regions 160-218 and 743-854. A significant rise in spike-specific TCR breadth and depth was observed after two AZD1222 doses relative to day 0 and relative to MenACWY recipients.

This chain is built from TRBV3-1 (or the pseudogene TRBV3-2) and TRBJ1-2, with the D gene not clear enough to name. The sequence came from an adult in good health. Sequences were derived from peripheral blood, sampled on day 0 of AZD1222 vaccination. The CDR3 is CASSQPRSGGYTF. The DNA sequence is TGTGCCAGCAGCCAACCCAGGTCGGGTGGCTACACCTTC.